The entry below describes one T cell receptor (beta chain). Germline V CDR1 and CDR2: MNHEY, SVGEGT. The CDR3 is 15 amino acids. V shed 5 bases and J 2 bases; nucleotides not matched to a gene: 9. Authors' processing steps: Scientists estimated how many nucleated cells there were by amplifying reference gene primers. Sequenced by immunoSEQ multiplex PCR; TCRdb stores in-frame clones only, minus some. V, J and clone size were drawn from that table, and D and trimming were deduced from the DNA. The data contain approximately 240,000 clones, roughly 80% of them singletons. This sample was included in a study of blood T cell repertoires in COVID-19.

The V call is TRBV6-2 or TRBV6-3, the J call TRBJ2-7, with 7 bases aligning to TRBD1. This TCR came from a middle-aged woman with acute COVID-19. Sequences were obtained from PBMCs or T cells enriched from blood (not recorded which). The CDR3 loop is CASSDTGTAPYEQYF. CDR3 coding DNA: TGTGCCAGCAGTGACACCGGGACAGCTCCCTACGAGCAGTACTTC.